The 24 T cell receptor beta chains given below trace back to one sample, sequenced in a study of post-analysis software for immune sequencing data. Whole-study findings and limits: Comparison of patients with controls showed about 5 TRBV segments more frequent in patients, TRBV5-6, TRBV5-1 and TRBV20-1 among them.

cDNA libraries for TCR beta contained unique molecular identifiers. MiXCR, applied by TCRdb to the PCR reads, yields one record per CDR3 protein. Of hundreds of thousands of distinct CDR3 sequences in the sample, 25% to 30% were seen once. No cognate antigen is known for these TCRs. Sequenced input: blood. Every receptor here comes from a girl aged 5-17 years with multiple sclerosis.

This clonotype was seen repeatedly, ten times or more. The chain employs TRBV20-1 and TRBJ2-1; D tentatively fits TRBD1 or TRBD2 (5 bases each). V gave up 3 bases and J gave up 6 bases, with 9 bases separating them. Germline V gene data show CDR1 as DFQATT and CDR2 as SNEGSKA (reference sequence). The CDR3 is 12 residues long. As DNA, the CDR3 is TGCAGTGCTAGTTGGGGGTCCAATGAGCAGTTCTTC. Its protein product is CSASWGSNEQFF.

This sequence joins TRBV2 and TRBJ2-2; D gene unclear. The germline CDR1 and CDR2 sequences are SNHLY and FYNNEI. This CDR3 comprises 14 residues. V was trimmed by 4 bases and J by 1 base, leaving 7 bases between them. The CDR3 bases are TGTGCCAGCAGTGTTCTCCGGAACACCGGGGAGCTGTTTTTT. This translates into CASSVLRNTGELFF.

The chain carries TRBV6-5 and TRBJ2-2; the D call may be TRBD1 or TRBD2 (5 bases each). V lost 6 bases and J lost 6, with 11 bases in between. The CDR3 runs to 13 residues. Germline values: CDR1 MNHEY, CDR2 SVGAGI. CDR3 bases: TGTGCCAGCAGGGGGGTCGGGGCCGGGGAGCTGTTTTTT. Translated, it gives CASRGVGAGELFF.

The CDR3 sequence: CASSYPEGSGDYGYTF. The DNA of the CDR3 is TGTGCCAGCAGCTATCCGGAGGGCAGCGGGGACTATGGCTACACCTTC. The chain couples TRBV11-2 to TRBJ1-2; D is uncertain. Trimming removed 4 bases at V and 3 bases at J, with 18 bases between. CDR1 and CDR2 from the germline V gene are SGHAT and FQNNGV. The CDR3 runs to 16 residues.

As to this clonotype: Sequence at one end of the junction differs from germline and may be a read error. This sequence joins TRBV29-1 and TRBJ2-7; D perhaps matches TRBD1 (6 bases). This CDR3 contains 13 residues. In germline, CDR1 is SQVTM, CDR2 ANQGSEA. As DNA, the CDR3 is TGCAGCGTTGCCAGGGGCCACTCCTACGGGCAGTACTTC. Protein sequence: CSVARGHSYGQYF.

The table lists this clonotype with a few counts. The rearrangement uses TRBV7-6 and TRBJ1-1, with D possibly being TRBD1 (6 bases). The ends were cut back, 5 bases at V and 9 bases at J, with 13 bases in the middle. The CDR3 has 12 amino acids. Germline V gene sequence: CDR1 SGHVS, CDR2 FNYEAQ. The CDR3 DNA follows: TGTGCCAGCAGCCACAGGCAGGGGCAAGCTTTCTTT. This translates into CASSHRQGQAFF.

This clonotype was detected a few times. The chain uses TRBV7-2 and TRBJ1-5, with 9 bases matching TRBD1. CDR3 size: 20 residues. V lost 2 bases, J lost 2 bases, and 16 bases stayed unmatched. The germline CDR1 and CDR2 sequences are SGHTA and FQGNSA. In DNA, the CDR3 is TGTGCCAGCAGCTTAAGTCCGGGGATCGGACAGGGGTCCGGCAATCAGCCCCAGCATTTT. This gives the protein CASSLSPGIGQGSGNQPQHF.

This clonotype was recorded many times. CDR3: CASSLVPDGTQYF. In nucleotides, the CDR3 is TGTGCCAGCAGCTTAGTCCCGGACGGGACCCAGTACTTC. This chain connects TRBV7-9 to TRBJ2-5; no firm D call. V lost 1 base and J lost 7, with 10 bases in between. The V gene's germline CDR1 is SEHNR and CDR2 FQNEAQ (reference sequence). This CDR3 region has 13 residues.

This sequence joins TRBV14 and TRBJ1-2; no definite D call. Per the germline V gene, CDR1 is SGHDN and CDR2 is FVKESK. The CDR3 loop spans 13 amino acids. With 0 bases removed from V and 3 bases from J, the gap between germline ends came to 5 bases. The CDR3 DNA sequence: TGTGCCAGCAGCCAAGAATGGTACTATGGCTACACCTTC. Protein sequence: CASSQEWYYGYTF.

Comments on this clonotype: This clone may be a read error of a much larger clone one base away. V gene TRBV7-9 combines with J gene TRBJ1-2; D unclear. The CDR3 spans 14 residues. In germline, CDR1 is SEHNR, CDR2 FQNEAQ (reference sequence). V lost 3 bases to trimming and J lost 3 bases, with 11 bases between them. This chain's CDR3 is CASSLAPGHYGYTF. For the CDR3, the DNA is TGTGCCAGCAGCTTGGCGCCAGGCCACTATGGCTACACCTTC.

The chain has TRBV20-1 and TRBJ1-2; D gene unclear. The V end lost 6 bases, the J end lost 0 bases, and 11 bases lay between the germline ends. Germline CDR1 is DFQATT and CDR2 is SNEGSKA (reference sequence). The CDR3 runs to 13 residues. The CDR3 coding sequence is TGCAGTGCCCCACCAGGTGCTAACTATGGCTACACCTTC. Amino acids: CSAPPGANYGYTF.

This clonotype showed up just a few times. The V call is TRBV6-1, the J call TRBJ1-1; no reliable D call. Between the trimmed V and J ends, which lost 3 bases and 4 bases, there was a span of 6 bases. Germline V gene sequence: CDR1 MNHNS, CDR2 SASEGT. The CDR3 covers 12 residues. CDR3 sequence (DNA): TGTGCCAGCAGTGACCCAGGCACTGAAGCTTTCTTT. As protein: CASSDPGTEAFF.

This sequence joins TRBV27 and TRBJ2-1, with D uncertain. The CDR3 sequence is 17 residues long. Trimming pared 0 bases from V and 5 bases from J, leaving 17 bases between. The germline gives CDR1 MNHEY, CDR2 SMNVEV (reference sequence). CDR3 bases: TGTGCCAGCAGTTTATCGAAGAGGATCCCTGACCACAATGAGCAGTTCTTC. Translating it yields CASSLSKRIPDHNEQFF.

V usage is TRBV9 and J usage is TRBJ2-1; weak D call: TRBD1 (6 bases). Germline CDR1 is SGDLS and CDR2 is YYNGEE. CDR3 length: 16 residues. V lost 4 bases and J 7 bases, leaving 21 bases between the germline ends. This chain's CDR3 is CASSPEAEPRGNEQFF. For the CDR3, the DNA is TGTGCCAGCAGCCCTGAAGCGGAACCCAGGGGAAATGAGCAGTTCTTC.

This chain connects TRBV6-6 to TRBJ2-1; 9 positions agree with TRBD2. Trimming cost V 6 bases and J 4 bases; bases outside gene matches: 10. The CDR3 length is 16 residues. Germline V CDR1 and CDR2: MNHNY, SVGAGI (reference sequence). CDR3 nucleotide sequence: TGTGCCAGCAGAGAGACTAGCGGAGGTAGATACAATGAGCAGTTCTTC. The encoded protein is CASRETSGGRYNEQFF.

This chain joins TRBV3-1 and TRBJ2-3; TRBD1 matches at 11 bases. The V gene's germline CDR1 is LGHDT and CDR2 YNNKEL (reference sequence). The CDR3 length is 16 residues. The V and J ends lost 3 bases and 7 bases, in that order; junction bases with no gene match: 9. CDR3 bases: TGTGCCAGCAGCCAGATCACCGGGACAGGGGGGCATACGCAGTATTTT. This translates into CASSQITGTGGHTQYF.

This clonotype occurred many times. Sequence at one end of the junction differs from germline and may be a read error. V and J are TRBV5-1 and TRBJ2-4; tentatively, D is TRBD2 (6 bases). The CDR3 is 14 amino acids. The V gene's germline CDR1 is SGHRS and CDR2 YFSETQ. The CDR3 coding sequence is TGTGCCAGCAGCCTCGGGGGAGCCAAAAACATTCAGTACTTC. Its translation: CASSLGGAKNIQYF.

J is TRBJ2-4 and V is TRBV4-1; D is unclear. This CDR3 region has 15 residues. Germline-derived CDR1 and CDR2 are MGHRA and YSYEKL. The V and J ends lost 2 bases and 6 bases respectively, with 14 bases between them. This CDR3 reads CASSQLMGLGNIQYF. CDR3 DNA: TGCGCCAGCAGCCAACTAATGGGCTTGGGAAACATTCAGTACTTC.

This clonotype was seen more than once but under ten times. CDR3 DNA sequence: TGTGCCAGCAGTAGGGGGCCCCTCTCCTACGAGCAGTACTTC. This translates into CASSRGPLSYEQYF. The chain carries TRBV3-1 and TRBJ2-7; 7 bases align to TRBD1. The V gene end was trimmed by 6 bases and the J gene end by 0 bases; junction bases not matched to a gene: 5. Germline V gene sequence: CDR1 LGHDT, CDR2 YNNKEL (reference sequence). The CDR3 consists of 14 residues.

To note about this clonotype: A single base separates this from a much larger clone, so it may be a read error. The conserved phenylalanine or tryptophan is not found at the CDR3 terminus, so this likely reflects a read error. The chain uses TRBV29-1 and TRBJ2-1, with 9 nucleotides matching TRBD1. The CDR3 runs to 15 residues. V shed 2 bases and J 7 bases; nucleotides not matched to a gene: 9. CDR1 and CDR2 from the germline V gene are SQVTM and ANQGSEA. CDR3 in DNA: TGCAGCGTTGAACCCCAGGACAGGGGTGGTAATGAGCAGTTCTCC. The encoded protein is CSVEPQDRGGNEQFS.

This clonotype was detected only a few times. The chain uses TRBV6-2 or TRBV6-3 and TRBJ2-1, with a tentative D call TRBD2 (6 bases). The CDR3 has 14 residues. Per the germline V gene, CDR1 is MNHEY and CDR2 is SVGEGT. The V gene lost 5 bases and the J gene lost 8 bases, with 16 bases spanning the gap. In DNA form, the CDR3 reads TGTGCCAGCAGTAAACTAGCAATGGTCGATGAGCAGTTCTTC. Translating it yields CASSKLAMVDEQFF.

V and J are TRBV18 and TRBJ1-1; D uncertain. The germline V gene encodes CDR1 KGHSH and CDR2 LQKENI. CDR3 length: 13 amino acids. V shed 2 bases and J shed 6 bases, with 10 bases lying between them. The CDR3 coding sequence is TGTGCCAGCTCACCAGGGCTGGACGCTGAAGCTTTCTTT. It yields the protein CASSPGLDAEAFF.

CDR3 loop: CASTALRAEAFF. The CDR3 DNA is TGTGCCAGCACCGCGCTCAGGGCTGAAGCTTTCTTT. V gene TRBV28 combines with J gene TRBJ1-1; possible D gene TRBD1, 5 bases. V was shortened by 7 bases and J by 6 bases, with 12 bases between the two germline ends. The CDR3 loop spans 12 amino acids. Germline CDR1 reads MDHEN; CDR2 reads SYDVKM.

The CDR3 here is CSLLASSRHGEQFF. CDR3 nucleotides: TGCAGTCTTCTAGCGTCTTCCCGACACGGTGAGCAGTTCTTC. The rearrangement uses TRBV20-1 and TRBJ2-1; D is perhaps TRBD2 (6 bases). Trimming took off 8 bases at V and 9 bases at J, with 23 bases between the two ends. Per germline, CDR1 DFQATT and CDR2 SNEGSKA (reference sequence). This CDR3 comprises 14 residues.